This TCR beta chain was retrieved from a study of identical twins. Study findings and constraints: The models gave estimates that fell short of the out-of-frame TCR alpha sharing seen in monozygotic twins.

The sample holds a few counts of this clonotype. What it binds is unknown. MiXCR, applied by TCRdb to the 5' RACE reads, yields one record per CDR3 protein. The repertoire consists of about 20,000 distinct CDR3 sequences, with around 70% occurring once and the leading ten covering 5.9%. Germline CDR1 and CDR2: LNHDA and SQIVND (reference sequence). The CDR3 covers 17 residues. The ends were cut back, 1 base at V and 2 bases at J, with 16 bases in the middle. This TCR derives from a woman in her late teens or twenties in good health. This table probably holds off-target reads from a library built for another chain. Material for sequencing was memory (CD45RO+) T cells sorted from blood. The chain links TRBV19 to TRBJ2-3, with D possibly TRBD2 on 7 matching bases. The CDR3 loop is CASSIVIGAGHTDTQYF. CDR3 sequence (DNA): TGTGCCAGTAGTATAGTTATCGGAGCGGGACACACAGATACGCAGTATTTT.